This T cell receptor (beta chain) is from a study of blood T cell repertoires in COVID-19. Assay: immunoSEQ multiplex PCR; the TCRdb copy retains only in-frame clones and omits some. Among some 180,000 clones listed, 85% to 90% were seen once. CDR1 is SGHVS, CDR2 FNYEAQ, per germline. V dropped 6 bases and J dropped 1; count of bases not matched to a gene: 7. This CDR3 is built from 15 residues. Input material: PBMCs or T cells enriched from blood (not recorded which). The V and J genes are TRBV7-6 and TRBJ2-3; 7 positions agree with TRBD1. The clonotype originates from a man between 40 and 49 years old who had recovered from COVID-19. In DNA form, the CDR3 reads TGTGCCAGCAGTAGAGGGGGCCGGGGCACAGATACGCAGTATTTT. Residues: CASSRGGRGTDTQYF.